The 14 T cell receptor beta chains in this list originate from one sample, sequenced in a study of regulatory T cells in long-lasting Graves disease. Time point meaning: newly diagnosed GD, antithyroid drugs for less than 3 months. The TCR library used RNA extracted from PBMCs. iRepertoire HTBI primers and Arm-PCR of CDR3 regions built TCR beta libraries. TCRdb fed the multiplex PCR reads into MiXCR, producing one record per CDR3 protein. Of around 480,000 distinct CDR3 sequences in the sample, about 15% were seen once. These same records also appear under a second study, on T cells in Graves' hyperthyroidism and ophthalmopathy.

Specimen: peripheral blood mononuclear cells (PBMCs), collected at new diagnosis, from a patient treated with antithyroid drugs. The receptors here all came from a woman aged 35-65 years with Graves disease.

This clonotype was seen more than once but under ten times. The chain's CDR3 is CATSDTGDNQPQHF. The CDR3 bases are TGTGCCACCAGTGATACAGGCGACAATCAGCCCCAGCATTTT. The chain uses TRBV24-1 and TRBJ1-5, with TRBD1 as a possible D gene (5 bases). The CDR3 has 14 amino acids. Germline CDR1 reads KGHDR; CDR2 reads SFDVKD. Trimming shortened V by 3 bases and J by 3 bases, and 8 bases separated the two germline ends.

This clonotype was seen many times. This rearrangement joins TRBV12-5 to TRBJ1-1; D perhaps matches TRBD1 (6 bases). The CDR3 runs 14 residues. Germline values: CDR1 LGHNT, CDR2 FRNRAP. Trimming removed 4 bases at V and 0 bases at J, with 9 bases between. The CDR3 coding sequence is TGTGCTAGTGGTTCCCGGGACATGAACACTGAAGCTTTCTTT. This encodes CASGSRDMNTEAFF.

This clonotype was recorded many times. J is TRBJ2-5 and V is TRBV12-3 or TRBV12-4; TRBD2 is a possible D gene (6 bases). The V end was cut by 3 bases, the J end by 7 bases, with 12 bases between. CDR3 length: 13 residues. Here the CDR3 reads CASSFRLDGTQYF. The CDR3, as DNA: TGTGCCAGCAGTTTTAGACTAGATGGGACCCAGTACTTC.

This clonotype came up a few times. CDR3 sequence: CASSPGLAGGYWDNEQFF. Here the CDR3 DNA reads TGCGCCAGCAGCCCAGGACTAGCGGGGGGGTATTGGGACAATGAGCAGTTCTTC. The rearrangement uses TRBV5-1 and TRBJ2-1; 15 nucleotides match TRBD2. CDR3 length: 18 residues. The germline V gene encodes CDR1 SGHRS and CDR2 YFSETQ. V lost 4 bases and J lost 5; bases outside the gene matches: 10. Drawing the rest from reference TRBV5-1 and TRBJ2-1, the complete variable domain is KAGVTQTPRYLIKTRGQQVTLSCSPISGHRSVSWYQQTPGQGLQFLFEYFSETQRNKGNFPGRFSGRQFSNSRSEMNVSTLELGDSALYLCASSPGLAGGYWDNEQFFGPGTRLTVL.

This clonotype was seen at least ten times. This CDR3 reads CASMSGGFQFF. The CDR3, as DNA: TGTGCCAGCATGAGCGGGGGGTTTCAGTTCTTC. The chain joins TRBV11-2 to TRBJ2-1; 9 bases agree with TRBD2. Per germline, CDR1 SGHAT and CDR2 FQNNGV. Germline trimming cut 7 bases from V and 13 bases from J; bases unmatched to any gene: 5. The CDR3 is 11 amino acids.

A few counts support this clonotype. This could be a read error, since a much larger clone is one nucleotide away. The rearrangement joins TRBV3-1 to TRBJ2-1; D could derive from TRBD1 or TRBD2 (5 bases each). The CDR3 is 14 amino acids. Germline CDR1 LGHDT, CDR2 YNNKEL (reference sequence). Trimming pared 3 bases from V and 9 bases from J, leaving 15 bases between. The DNA of the CDR3 is TGTGCCAGCAGCCAGAGGGGCAGGGCTGGTGAGCAGTTCTTC. Amino acids: CASSQRGRAGEQFF.

There are a few counts of this clonotype. This chain uses TRBV7-2 with TRBJ1-5; D possibly corresponds to TRBD1 (5 bases). From germline, CDR1 is SGHTA and CDR2 FQGNSA. The CDR3 spans 15 residues. V was clipped by 3 bases and J by 6 bases, with 15 bases between them. The CDR3 nucleotides are TGTGCCAGCAGCTTGAACACAGGTGGGGGTCAGCCCCAGCATTTT. Translating it yields CASSLNTGGGQPQHF.

The sample holds a few counts of this clonotype. The rearrangement joins TRBV14 to TRBJ2-2; TRBD1 matches at 7 bases. The germline gives CDR1 SGHDN, CDR2 FVKESK. The V and J ends lost 1 base and 4 bases, in that order; junction bases with no gene match: 9. This CDR3 spans 17 amino acids. The CDR3 loop reads CASSQVARTGATGELFF. The CDR3 coding sequence is TGTGCCAGCAGCCAAGTTGCTAGGACAGGTGCCACCGGGGAGCTGTTTTTT.

This clonotype showed up many times. The V call is TRBV3-1, the J call TRBJ1-2; D may be TRBD1 (5 bases). V gave up 4 bases and J gave up 4 bases, with 16 bases separating them. This CDR3 is 15 amino acids long. Germline CDR1 reads LGHDT; CDR2 reads YNNKEL (reference sequence). The CDR3 here is CASSPGGGWAYGYTF. The CDR3 nucleotides read TGTGCCAGCAGCCCCGGCGGGGGTTGGGCCTATGGCTACACCTTC. Full variable domain (missing parts from reference TRBV3-1 and TRBJ1-2): DTAVSQTPKYLVTQMGNDKSIKCEQNLGHDTMYWYKQDSKKFLKIMFSYNNKELIINETVPNRFSPKSPDKAHLNLHINSLELGDSAVYFCASSPGGGWAYGYTFGSGTRLTVV.

The chain has TRBV7-9 and TRBJ2-2; D call uncertain. V was clipped by 3 bases and J by 5 bases, with 16 bases between them. The CDR3 runs to 16 residues. Germline V gene lookup returns CDR1 SEHNR and CDR2 FQNEAQ (reference sequence). For the CDR3, the DNA is TGTGCCAGCAGCTTGTCTCAGGTCGTGGGGACCGGGGAGCTGTTTTTT. It encodes CASSLSQVVGTGELFF. Full variable domain (outside the CDR3, taken from reference TRBV7-9 and TRBJ2-2): DTGVSQNPRHKITKRGQNVTFRCDPISEHNRLYWYRQTLGQGPEFLTYFQNEAQLEKSRLLSDRFSAERPKGSFSTLEIQRTEQGDSAMYLCASSLSQVVGTGELFFGEGSRLTVL.

This clonotype was counted between two and nine times. The chain joins TRBV24-1 to TRBJ1-1, with 9 nucleotides matching TRBD1. The CDR3 length is 14 residues. CDR1 KGHDR and CDR2 SFDVKD come from the germline V gene. The ends lost 7 bases at V and 2 bases at J; junction bases unmatched: 4. CDR3 DNA sequence: TGTGCCACCAGACAGGGGGCATTTAACACTGAAGCTTTCTTT. The encoded protein is CATRQGAFNTEAFF.

This clonotype was picked up many times. This chain joins TRBV30 and TRBJ1-1; the D gene is possibly TRBD1 (6 bases). This CDR3 region has 14 residues. Germline V gives CDR1 GTSNPN, CDR2 SVGIG (reference sequence). V was clipped by 1 base and J by 6 bases, with 15 bases between them. CDR3 sequence reads: CAWSAQGSLAEAFF. CDR3 sequence (DNA): TGTGCCTGGAGTGCCCAGGGGTCTTTGGCTGAAGCTTTCTTT.

This clonotype was counted a few times. The gene calls are TRBV3-1 and TRBJ2-4; no clear D gene. Trimming stripped 3 bases from V and 0 bases from J, with 6 bases between. This CDR3 is built from 14 residues. Germline CDR1 and CDR2: LGHDT and YNNKEL (reference sequence). In DNA, the CDR3 is TGTGCCAGCAGCCACCTAGGAGCCAAAAACATTCAGTACTTC. Translation gives CASSHLGAKNIQYF.

This clonotype was observed at least ten times. The CDR3 region is CASSEGAGLGGYTF. CDR3 bases: TGTGCCAGCAGTGAAGGCGCAGGGTTGGGTGGCTACACCTTC. The rearrangement links TRBV2 to TRBJ1-2; D is perhaps TRBD1 (5 bases). Germline values: CDR1 SNHLY, CDR2 FYNNEI. The V gene lost 1 base and the J gene lost 7 bases, with 13 bases spanning the gap. CDR3 size: 14 residues.